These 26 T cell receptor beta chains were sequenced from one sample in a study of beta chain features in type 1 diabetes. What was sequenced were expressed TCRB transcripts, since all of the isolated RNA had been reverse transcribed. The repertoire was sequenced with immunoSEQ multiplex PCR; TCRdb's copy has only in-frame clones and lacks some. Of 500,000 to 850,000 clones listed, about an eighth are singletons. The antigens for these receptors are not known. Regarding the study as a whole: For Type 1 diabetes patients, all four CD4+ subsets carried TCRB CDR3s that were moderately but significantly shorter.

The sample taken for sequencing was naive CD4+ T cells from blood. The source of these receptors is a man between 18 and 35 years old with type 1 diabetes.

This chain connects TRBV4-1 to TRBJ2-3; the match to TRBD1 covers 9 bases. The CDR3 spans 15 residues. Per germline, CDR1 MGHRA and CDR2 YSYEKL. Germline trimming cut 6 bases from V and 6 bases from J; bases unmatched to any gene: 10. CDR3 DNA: TGCGCCAGCAGAGAATGGACAGGGGAATTGGATACGCAGTATTTT. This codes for CASREWTGELDTQYF.

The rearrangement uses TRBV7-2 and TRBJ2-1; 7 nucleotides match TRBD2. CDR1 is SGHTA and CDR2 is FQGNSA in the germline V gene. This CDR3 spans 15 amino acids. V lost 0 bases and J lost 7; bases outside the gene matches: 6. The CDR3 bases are TGTGCCAGCAGCTTAGCGGCGGGGGTATATAATGAGCAGTTCTTC. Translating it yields CASSLAAGVYNEQFF. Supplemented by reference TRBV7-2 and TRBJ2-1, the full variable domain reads GAGVSQSPSNKVTEKGKDVELRCDPISGHTALYWYRQSLGQGLEFLIYFQGNSAPDKSGLPSDRFSAERTGGSVSTLTIQRTQQEDSAVYLCASSLAAGVYNEQFFGPGTRLTVL.

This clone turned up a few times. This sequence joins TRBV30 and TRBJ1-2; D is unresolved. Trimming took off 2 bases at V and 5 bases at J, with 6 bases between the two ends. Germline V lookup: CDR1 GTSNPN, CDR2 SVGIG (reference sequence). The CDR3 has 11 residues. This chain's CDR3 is CAWSHVYGYTF. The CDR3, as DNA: TGTGCCTGGAGTCACGTTTATGGCTACACCTTC.

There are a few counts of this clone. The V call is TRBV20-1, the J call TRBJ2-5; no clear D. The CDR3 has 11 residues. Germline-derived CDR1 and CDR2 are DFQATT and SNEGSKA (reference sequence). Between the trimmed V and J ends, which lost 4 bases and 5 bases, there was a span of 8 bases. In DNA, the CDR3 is TGCAGTGCTACATTCTGGGAGACCCAGTACTTC. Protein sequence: CSATFWETQYF.

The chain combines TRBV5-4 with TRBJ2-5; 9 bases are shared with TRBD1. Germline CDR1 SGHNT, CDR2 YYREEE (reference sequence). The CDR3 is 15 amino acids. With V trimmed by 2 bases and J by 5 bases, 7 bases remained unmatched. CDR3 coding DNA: TGTGCCAGCAGCTTCGGACAGGGGAACGGGGAGACCCAGTACTTC. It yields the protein CASSFGQGNGETQYF. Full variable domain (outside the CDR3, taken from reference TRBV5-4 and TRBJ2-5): ETGVTQSPTHLIKTRGQQVTLRCSSQSGHNTVSWYQQALGQGPQFIFQYYREEENGRGNFPPRFSGLQFPNYSSELNVNALELDDSALYLCASSFGQGNGETQYFGPGTRLLVL.

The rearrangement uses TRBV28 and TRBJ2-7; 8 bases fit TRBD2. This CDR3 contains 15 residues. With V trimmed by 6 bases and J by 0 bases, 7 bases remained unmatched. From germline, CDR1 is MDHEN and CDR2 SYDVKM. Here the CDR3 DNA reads TGTGCCAGCAGCTCTAGCGGGTTAAGCTCCTACGAGCAGTACTTC. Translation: CASSSSGLSSYEQYF.

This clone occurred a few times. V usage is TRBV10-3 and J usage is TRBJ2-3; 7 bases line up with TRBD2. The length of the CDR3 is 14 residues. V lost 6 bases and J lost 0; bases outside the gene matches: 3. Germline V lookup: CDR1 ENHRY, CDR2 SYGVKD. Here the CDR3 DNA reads TGTGCCATCAGCCCGGGACTAAGCACAGATACGCAGTATTTT. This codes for CAISPGLSTDTQYF.

CDR3 protein: CAVRLGGSTDTQYF. The CDR3 DNA reads TGTGCCGTCCGTCTCGGGGGTAGCACAGATACGCAGTATTTT. The rearrangement joins TRBV10-3 to TRBJ2-3; weak D call: TRBD2 (6 bases). V dropped 11 bases and J dropped 0 bases, with 15 bases sitting between them. The germline V gene has CDR1 ENHRY and CDR2 SYGVKD. The CDR3 is made up of 14 amino acids.

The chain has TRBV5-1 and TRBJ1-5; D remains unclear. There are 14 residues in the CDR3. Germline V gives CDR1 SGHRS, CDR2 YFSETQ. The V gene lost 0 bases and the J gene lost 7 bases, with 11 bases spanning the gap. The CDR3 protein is CASSLEAGAQPQHF. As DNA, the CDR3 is TGCGCCAGCAGCTTGGAGGCAGGCGCCCAGCCCCAGCATTTT.

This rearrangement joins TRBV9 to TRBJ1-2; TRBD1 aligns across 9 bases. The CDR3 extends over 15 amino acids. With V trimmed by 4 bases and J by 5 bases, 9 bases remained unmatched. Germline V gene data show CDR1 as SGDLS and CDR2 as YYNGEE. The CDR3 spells CASSITGTGLYGYTF. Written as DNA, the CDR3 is TGTGCCAGCAGCATCACCGGGACAGGGTTGTATGGCTACACCTTC.

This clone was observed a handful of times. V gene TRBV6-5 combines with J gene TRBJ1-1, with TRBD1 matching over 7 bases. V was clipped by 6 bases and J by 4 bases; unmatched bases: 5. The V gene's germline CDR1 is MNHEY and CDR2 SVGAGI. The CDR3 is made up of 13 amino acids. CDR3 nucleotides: TGTGCCAGCAGCTTGGGACAGATCACTGAAGCTTTCTTT. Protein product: CASSLGQITEAFF.

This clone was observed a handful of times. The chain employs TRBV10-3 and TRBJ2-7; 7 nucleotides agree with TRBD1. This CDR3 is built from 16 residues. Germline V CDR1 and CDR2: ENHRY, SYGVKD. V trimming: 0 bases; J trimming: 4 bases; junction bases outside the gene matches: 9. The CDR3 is CAISESTPGGPYEQYF. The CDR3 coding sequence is TGTGCCATCAGTGAGTCGACCCCAGGGGGTCCGTACGAGCAGTACTTC.

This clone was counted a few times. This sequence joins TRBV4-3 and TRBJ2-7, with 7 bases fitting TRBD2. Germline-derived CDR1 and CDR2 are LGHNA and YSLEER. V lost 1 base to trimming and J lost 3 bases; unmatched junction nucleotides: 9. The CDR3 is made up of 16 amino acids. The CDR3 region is CASSQGGGSEGYEQYF. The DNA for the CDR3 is TGCGCCAGCAGCCAAGGGGGGGGGTCGGAGGGCTACGAGCAGTACTTC.

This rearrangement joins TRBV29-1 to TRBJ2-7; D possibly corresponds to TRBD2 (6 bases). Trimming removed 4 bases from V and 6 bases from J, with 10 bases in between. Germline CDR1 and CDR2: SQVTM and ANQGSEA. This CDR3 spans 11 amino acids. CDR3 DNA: TGCAGCGTTGCATACGGGGGCGAGCAGTACTTC. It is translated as CSVAYGGEQYF.

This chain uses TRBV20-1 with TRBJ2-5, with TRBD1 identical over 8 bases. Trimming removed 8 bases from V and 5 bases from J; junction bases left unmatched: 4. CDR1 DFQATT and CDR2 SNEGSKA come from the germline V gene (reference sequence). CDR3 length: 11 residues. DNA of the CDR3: TGCAGTATGACAGGGGAGGAGACCCAGTACTTC. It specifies CSMTGEETQYF.

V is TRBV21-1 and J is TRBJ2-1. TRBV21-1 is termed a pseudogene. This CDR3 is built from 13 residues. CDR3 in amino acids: CAPLRGDYNEQFF. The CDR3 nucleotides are TGTGCCCCTTTGAGGGGGGACTACAATGAGCAGTTCTTC.

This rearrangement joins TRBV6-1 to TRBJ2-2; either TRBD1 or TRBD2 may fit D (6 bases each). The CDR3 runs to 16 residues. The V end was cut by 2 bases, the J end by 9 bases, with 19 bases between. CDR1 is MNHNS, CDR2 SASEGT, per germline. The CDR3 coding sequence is TGTGCCAGCAGTGAAAAGTTCGGGGGACATTTCAGGGAGCTGTTTTTT. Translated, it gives CASSEKFGGHFRELFF.

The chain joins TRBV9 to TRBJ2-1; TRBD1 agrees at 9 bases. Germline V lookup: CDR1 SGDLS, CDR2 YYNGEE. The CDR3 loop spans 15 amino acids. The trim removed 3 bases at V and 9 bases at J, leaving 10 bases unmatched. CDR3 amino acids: CASSGGQGLMVEQFF. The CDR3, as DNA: TGTGCCAGCAGCGGAGGACAGGGGTTGATGGTTGAGCAGTTCTTC.

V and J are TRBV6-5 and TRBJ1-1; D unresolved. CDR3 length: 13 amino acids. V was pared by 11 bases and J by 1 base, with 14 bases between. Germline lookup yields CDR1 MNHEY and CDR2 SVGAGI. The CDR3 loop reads CAVAYGPNTEAFF. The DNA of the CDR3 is TGTGCCGTCGCTTACGGGCCGAACACTGAAGCTTTCTTT.

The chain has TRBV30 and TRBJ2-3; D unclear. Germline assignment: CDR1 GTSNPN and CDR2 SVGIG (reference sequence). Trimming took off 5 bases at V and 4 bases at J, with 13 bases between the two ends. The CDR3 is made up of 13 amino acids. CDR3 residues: CAWFKTRPDTQYF. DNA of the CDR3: TGTGCCTGGTTTAAGACGAGGCCAGATACGCAGTATTTT.

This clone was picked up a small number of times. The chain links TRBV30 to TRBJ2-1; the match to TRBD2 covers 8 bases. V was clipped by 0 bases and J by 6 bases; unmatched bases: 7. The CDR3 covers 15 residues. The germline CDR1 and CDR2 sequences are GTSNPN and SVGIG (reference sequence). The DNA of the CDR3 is TGTGCCTGGAGTGTACGCGGGAGGTATGGCAATGAGCAGTTCTTC. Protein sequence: CAWSVRGRYGNEQFF. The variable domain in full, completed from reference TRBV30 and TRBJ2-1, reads SQTIHQWPATLVQPVGSPLSLECTVEGTSNPNLYWYRQAAGRGLQLLFYSVGIGQISSEVPQNLSASRPQDRQFILSSKKLLLSDSGFYLCAWSVRGRYGNEQFFGPGTRLTVL.

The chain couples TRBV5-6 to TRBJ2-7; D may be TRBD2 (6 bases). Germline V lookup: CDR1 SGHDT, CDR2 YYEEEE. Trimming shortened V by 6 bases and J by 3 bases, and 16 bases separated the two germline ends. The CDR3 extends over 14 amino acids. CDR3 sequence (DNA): TGTGCCAGCAAAAGTTTCGGGGGTGGCTACGAGCAGTACTTC. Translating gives CASKSFGGGYEQYF. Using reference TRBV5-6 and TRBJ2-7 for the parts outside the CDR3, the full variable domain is DAGVTQSPTHLIKTRGQQVTLRCSPKSGHDTVSWYQQALGQGPQFIFQYYEEEERQRGNFPDRFSGHQFPNYSSELNVNALLLGDSALYLCASKSFGGGYEQYFGPGTRLTVT.

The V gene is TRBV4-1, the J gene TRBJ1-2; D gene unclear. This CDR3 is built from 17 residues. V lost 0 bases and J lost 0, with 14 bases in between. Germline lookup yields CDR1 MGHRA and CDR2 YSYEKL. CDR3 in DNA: TGCGCCAGCAGCCAAGATTACCCTCAGCGTTCTAACTATGGCTACACCTTC. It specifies CASSQDYPQRSNYGYTF.

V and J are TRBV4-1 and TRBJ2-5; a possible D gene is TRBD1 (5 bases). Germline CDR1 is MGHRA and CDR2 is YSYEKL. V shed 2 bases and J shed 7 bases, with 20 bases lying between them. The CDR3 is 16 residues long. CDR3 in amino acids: CASSQPRRGVWGTQYF. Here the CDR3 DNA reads TGCGCCAGCAGCCAACCACGAAGGGGTGTCTGGGGGACCCAGTACTTC.

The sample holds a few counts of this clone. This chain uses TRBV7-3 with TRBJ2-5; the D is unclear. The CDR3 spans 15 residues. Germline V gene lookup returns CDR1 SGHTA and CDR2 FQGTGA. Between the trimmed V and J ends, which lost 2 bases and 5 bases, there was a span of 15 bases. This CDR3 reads CASSLLPGLGETQYF. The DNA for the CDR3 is TGTGCCAGCAGCTTACTGCCAGGTCTCGGGGAGACCCAGTACTTC.

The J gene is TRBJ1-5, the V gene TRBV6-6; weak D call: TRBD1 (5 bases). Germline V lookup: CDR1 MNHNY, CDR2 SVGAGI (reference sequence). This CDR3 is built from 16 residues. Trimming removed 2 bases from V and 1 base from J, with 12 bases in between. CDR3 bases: TGTGCCAGCAGTTACATACAGACAGTCAGCAATCAGCCCCAGCATTTT. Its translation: CASSYIQTVSNQPQHF.